This TCR beta chain was obtained from a study of human T cells and chemical hapten exposure. Across the study: Skin on the upper inner arm, roughly 2 cm by roughly 2 cm in size, was sensitized with 2% DPC. Once 0.01% DPC had been applied to the upper back by patch test, readings were taken at 6 days. Alopecia areata, totalis or universalis affected patients who were mostly female. Study-level results: TCRs at high frequency, those above 1 in 1000, did not change with DPC sensitization.

Stated time point: patch test 1, 2 weeks after DPC sensitization. The sample's treatment: therapeutic diphenylcyclopropenone sensitization with weekly scalp DPC. This clonotype has a handful of counts. Its antigen is currently unknown. Trimming took 4 bases from V and 0 from J, leaving 12 bases between them. The CDR3 consists of 16 residues. Looked up from germline, CDR1 is LGHNA and CDR2 is YSLEER. TCRdb reprocessed the RACE reads with MiXCR, giving one entry per CDR3 protein. The table has 300,000 to 350,000 distinct CDR3 sequences, around 7% seen once. The specimen was whole blood, collected in connection with sensitization to the hapten diphenylcyclopropenone (DPC). V is TRBV4-3 and J is TRBJ1-4; D not resolved. This sequence was found in a woman between 18 and 29 years old with alopecia areata. Some clones in this sample may be carry-over from other donors' samples. The CDR3 reads CASSPGTRPTNEKLFF. In DNA, the CDR3 is TGCGCCAGCAGCCCTGGAACTCGGCCAACTAATGAAAAACTGTTTTTT.